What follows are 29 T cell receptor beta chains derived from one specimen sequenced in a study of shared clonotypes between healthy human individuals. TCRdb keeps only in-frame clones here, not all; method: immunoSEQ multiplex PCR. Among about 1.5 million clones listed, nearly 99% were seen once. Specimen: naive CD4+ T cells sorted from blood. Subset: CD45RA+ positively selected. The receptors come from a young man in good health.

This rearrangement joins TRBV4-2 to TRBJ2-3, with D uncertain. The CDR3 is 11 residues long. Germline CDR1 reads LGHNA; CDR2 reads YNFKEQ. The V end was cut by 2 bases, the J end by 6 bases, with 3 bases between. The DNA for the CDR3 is TGTGCCAGCAGCCAACGGGATACGCAGTATTTT. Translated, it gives CASSQRDTQYF.

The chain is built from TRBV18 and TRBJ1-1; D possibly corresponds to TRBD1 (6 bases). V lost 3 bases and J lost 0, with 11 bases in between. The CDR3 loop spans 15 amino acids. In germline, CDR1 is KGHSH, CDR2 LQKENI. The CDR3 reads CASSPRGGLNTEAFF. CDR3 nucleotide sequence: TGTGCCAGCTCACCCCGGGGGGGCCTGAACACTGAAGCTTTCTTT. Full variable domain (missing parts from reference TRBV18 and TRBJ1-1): NAGVMQNPRHLVRRRGQEARLRCSPMKGHSHVYWYRQLPEEGLKFMVYLQKENIIDESGMPKERFSAEFPKEGPSILRIQQVVRGDSAAYFCASSPRGGLNTEAFFGQGTRLTVV.

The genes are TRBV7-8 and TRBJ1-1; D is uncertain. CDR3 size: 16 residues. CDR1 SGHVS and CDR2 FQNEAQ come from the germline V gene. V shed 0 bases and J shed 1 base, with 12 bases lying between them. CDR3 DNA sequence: TGTGCCAGCAGCTTAGCGCGAGTCGGAAAGAACACTGAAGCTTTCTTT. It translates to CASSLARVGKNTEAFF.

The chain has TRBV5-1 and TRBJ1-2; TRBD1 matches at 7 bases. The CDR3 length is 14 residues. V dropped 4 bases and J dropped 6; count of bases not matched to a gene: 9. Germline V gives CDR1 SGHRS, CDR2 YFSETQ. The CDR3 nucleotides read TGCGCCAGCAGCGAGGACAGGCCCCAAGATGGCTACACCTTC. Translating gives CASSEDRPQDGYTF.

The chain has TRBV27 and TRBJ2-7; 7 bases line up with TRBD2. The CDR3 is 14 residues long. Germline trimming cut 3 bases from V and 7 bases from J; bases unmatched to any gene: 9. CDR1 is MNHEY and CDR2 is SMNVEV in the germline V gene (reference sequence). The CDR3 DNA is TGTGCCAGCAGTTTGGGCGGGAGCTTGAGAGAGCAGTACTTC. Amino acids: CASSLGGSLREQYF.

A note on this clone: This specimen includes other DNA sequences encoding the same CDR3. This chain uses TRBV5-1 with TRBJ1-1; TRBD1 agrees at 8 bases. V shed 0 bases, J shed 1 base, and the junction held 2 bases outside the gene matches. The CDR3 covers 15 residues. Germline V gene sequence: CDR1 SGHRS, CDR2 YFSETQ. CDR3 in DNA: TGCGCCAGCAGCTTGGGCGACAGGGGGAACACTGAAGCTTTCTTT. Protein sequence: CASSLGDRGNTEAFF.

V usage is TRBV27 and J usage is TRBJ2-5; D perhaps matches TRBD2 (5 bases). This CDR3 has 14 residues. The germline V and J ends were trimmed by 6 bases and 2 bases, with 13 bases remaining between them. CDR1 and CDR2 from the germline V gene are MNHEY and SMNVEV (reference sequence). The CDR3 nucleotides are TGTGCCAGCAGGCTACTCGGGGTACAAGAGACCCAGTACTTC. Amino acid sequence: CASRLLGVQETQYF.

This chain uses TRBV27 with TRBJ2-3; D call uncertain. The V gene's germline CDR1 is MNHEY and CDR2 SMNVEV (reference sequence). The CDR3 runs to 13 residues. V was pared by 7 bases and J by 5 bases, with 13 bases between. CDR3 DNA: TGTGCCAGCACCGATATGGATGAAGATACGCAGTATTTT. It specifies CASTDMDEDTQYF.

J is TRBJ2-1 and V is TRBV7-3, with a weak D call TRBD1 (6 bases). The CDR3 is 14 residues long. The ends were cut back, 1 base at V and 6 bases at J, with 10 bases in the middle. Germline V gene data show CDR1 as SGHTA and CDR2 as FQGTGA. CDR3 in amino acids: CASSLRGPLNEQFF. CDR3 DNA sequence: TGTGCCAGCAGCTTAAGGGGGCCCCTCAATGAGCAGTTCTTC.

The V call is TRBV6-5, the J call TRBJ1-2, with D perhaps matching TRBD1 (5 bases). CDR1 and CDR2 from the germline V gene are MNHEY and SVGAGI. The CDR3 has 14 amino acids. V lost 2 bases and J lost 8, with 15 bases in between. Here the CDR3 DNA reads TGTGCCAGCAGTTACAACTCGGGACTTGGAGGCTACACCTTC. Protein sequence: CASSYNSGLGGYTF.

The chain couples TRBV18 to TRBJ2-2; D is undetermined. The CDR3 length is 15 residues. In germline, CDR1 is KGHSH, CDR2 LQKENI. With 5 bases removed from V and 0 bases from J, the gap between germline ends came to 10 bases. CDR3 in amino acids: CASSIAIANTGELFF. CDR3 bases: TGTGCCAGCTCAATTGCAATCGCGAACACCGGGGAGCTGTTTTTT.

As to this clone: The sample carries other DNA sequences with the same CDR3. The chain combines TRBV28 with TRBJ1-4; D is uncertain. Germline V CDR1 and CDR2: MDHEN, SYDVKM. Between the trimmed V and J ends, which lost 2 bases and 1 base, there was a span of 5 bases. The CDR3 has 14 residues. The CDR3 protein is CASSLRKTNEKLFF. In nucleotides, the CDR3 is TGTGCCAGCAGTTTACGGAAAACTAATGAAAAACTGTTTTTT.

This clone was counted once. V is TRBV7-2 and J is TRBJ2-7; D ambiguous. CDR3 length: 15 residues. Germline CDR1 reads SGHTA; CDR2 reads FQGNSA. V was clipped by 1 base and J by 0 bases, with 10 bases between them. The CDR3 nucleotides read TGTGCCAGCAGCTTAGTACCAGGCGACTCCTACGAGCAGTACTTC. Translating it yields CASSLVPGDSYEQYF. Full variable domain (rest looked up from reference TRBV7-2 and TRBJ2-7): GAGVSQSPSNKVTEKGKDVELRCDPISGHTALYWYRQSLGQGLEFLIYFQGNSAPDKSGLPSDRFSAERTGGSVSTLTIQRTQQEDSAVYLCASSLVPGDSYEQYFGPGTRLTVT.

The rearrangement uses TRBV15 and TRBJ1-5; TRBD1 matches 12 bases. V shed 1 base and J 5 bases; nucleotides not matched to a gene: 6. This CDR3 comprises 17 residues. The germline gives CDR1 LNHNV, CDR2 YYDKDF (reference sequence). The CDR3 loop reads CATSRGDRGPGHQPQHF. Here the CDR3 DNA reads TGTGCCACCAGCAGAGGGGACAGGGGGCCCGGACATCAGCCCCAGCATTTT.

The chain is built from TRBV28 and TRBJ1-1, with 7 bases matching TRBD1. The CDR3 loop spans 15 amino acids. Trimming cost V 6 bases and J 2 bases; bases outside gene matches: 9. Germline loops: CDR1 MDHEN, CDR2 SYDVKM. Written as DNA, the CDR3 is TGTGCCAGCAGGCCGGGACAGACTCTAAACACTGAAGCTTTCTTT. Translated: CASRPGQTLNTEAFF.

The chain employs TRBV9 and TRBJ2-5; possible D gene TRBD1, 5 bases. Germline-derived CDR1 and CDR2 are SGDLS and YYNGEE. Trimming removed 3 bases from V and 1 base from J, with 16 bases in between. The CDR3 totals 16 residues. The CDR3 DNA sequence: TGTGCCAGCAGCGAGGGGTTGGGATTGCCCCAAGAGACCCAGTACTTC. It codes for CASSEGLGLPQETQYF.

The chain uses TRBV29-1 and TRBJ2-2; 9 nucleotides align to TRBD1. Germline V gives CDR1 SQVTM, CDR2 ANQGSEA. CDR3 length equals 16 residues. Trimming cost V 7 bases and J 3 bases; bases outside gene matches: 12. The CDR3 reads CSAKKGGTGYTGELFF. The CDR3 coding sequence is TGCAGCGCCAAAAAGGGCGGGACAGGGTACACCGGGGAGCTGTTTTTT.

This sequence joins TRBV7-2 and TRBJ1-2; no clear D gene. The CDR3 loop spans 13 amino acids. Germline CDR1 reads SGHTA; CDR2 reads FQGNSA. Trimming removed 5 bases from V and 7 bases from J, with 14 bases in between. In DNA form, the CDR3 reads TGTGCCAGCAGCCCCTTCGAAATGGGTGGCTACACCTTC. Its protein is CASSPFEMGGYTF.

The CDR3 spells CASSEPRGMTDIQYF. CDR3 DNA: TGTGCCAGCAGTGAGCCCCGGGGCATGACGGACATTCAGTACTTC. The V and J genes are TRBV25-1 and TRBJ2-4; D may match TRBD1 or TRBD2 (5 bases each). Per germline, CDR1 MGHDK and CDR2 SYGVNS. This CDR3 contains 15 residues. Deletions cut 3 bases from V and 8 bases from J, with 17 bases between.

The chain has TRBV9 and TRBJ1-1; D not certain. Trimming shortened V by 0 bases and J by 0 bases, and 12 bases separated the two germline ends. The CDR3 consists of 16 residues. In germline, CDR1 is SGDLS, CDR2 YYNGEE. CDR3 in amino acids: CASSVAGIGMNTEAFF. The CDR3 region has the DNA TGTGCCAGCAGCGTAGCGGGGATCGGGATGAACACTGAAGCTTTCTTT. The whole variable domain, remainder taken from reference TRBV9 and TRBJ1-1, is DSGVTQTPKHLITATGQRVTLRCSPRSGDLSVYWYQQSLDQGLQFLIQYYNGEERAKGNILERFSAQQFPDLHSELNLSSLELGDSALYFCASSVAGIGMNTEAFFGQGTRLTVV.

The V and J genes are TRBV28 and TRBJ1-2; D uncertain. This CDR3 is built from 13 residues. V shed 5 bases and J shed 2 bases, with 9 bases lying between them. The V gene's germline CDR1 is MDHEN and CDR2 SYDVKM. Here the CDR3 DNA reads TGTGCCAGCAGTGCGTTGACCAACTATGGCTACACCTTC. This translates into CASSALTNYGYTF.

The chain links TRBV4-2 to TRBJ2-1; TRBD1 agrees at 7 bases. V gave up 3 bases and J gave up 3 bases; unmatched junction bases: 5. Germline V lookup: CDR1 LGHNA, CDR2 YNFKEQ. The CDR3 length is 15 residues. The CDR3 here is CASSQRQGDYNEQFF. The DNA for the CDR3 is TGTGCCAGCAGCCAGAGACAGGGCGACTACAATGAGCAGTTCTTC.

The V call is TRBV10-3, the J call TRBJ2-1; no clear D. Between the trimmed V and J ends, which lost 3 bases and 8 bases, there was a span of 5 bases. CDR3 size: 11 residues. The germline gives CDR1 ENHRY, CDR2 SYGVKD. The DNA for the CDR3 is TGTGCCATCAGTGACTGGGATGAGCAGTTCTTC. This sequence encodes CAISDWDEQFF.

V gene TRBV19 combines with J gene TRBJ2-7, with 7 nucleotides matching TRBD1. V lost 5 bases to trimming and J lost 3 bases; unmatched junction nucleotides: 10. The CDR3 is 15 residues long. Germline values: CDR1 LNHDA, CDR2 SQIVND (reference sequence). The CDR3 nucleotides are TGTGCCAGTAGTCTAGGGGGCGCAAGTGGCTACGAGCAGTACTTC. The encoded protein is CASSLGGASGYEQYF.

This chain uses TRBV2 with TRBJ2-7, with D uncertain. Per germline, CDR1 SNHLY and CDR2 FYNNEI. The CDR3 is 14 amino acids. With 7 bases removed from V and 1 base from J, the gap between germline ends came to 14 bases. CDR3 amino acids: CASNRPGYSYEQYF. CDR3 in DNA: TGTGCCAGCAATCGCCCCGGGTATTCCTACGAGCAGTACTTC. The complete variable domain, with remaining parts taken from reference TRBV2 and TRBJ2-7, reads EPEVTQTPSHQVTQMGQEVILRCVPISNHLYFYWYRQILGQKVEFLVSFYNNEISEKSEIFDDQFSVERPDGSNFTLKIRSTKLEDSAMYFCASNRPGYSYEQYFGPGTRLTVT.

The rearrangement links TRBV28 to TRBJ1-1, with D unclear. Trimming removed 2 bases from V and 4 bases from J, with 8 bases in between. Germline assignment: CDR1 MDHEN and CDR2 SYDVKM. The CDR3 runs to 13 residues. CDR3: CASSLRVSTEAFF. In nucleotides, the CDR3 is TGTGCCAGCAGTTTACGGGTTAGCACTGAAGCTTTCTTT.

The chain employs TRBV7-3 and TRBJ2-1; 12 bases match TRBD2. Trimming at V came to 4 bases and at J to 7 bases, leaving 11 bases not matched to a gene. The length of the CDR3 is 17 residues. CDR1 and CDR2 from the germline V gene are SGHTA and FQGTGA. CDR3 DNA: TGTGCCAGCAGCTCAACCGCACTAGCGGGAGGTGCAAATGAGCAGTTCTTC. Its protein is CASSSTALAGGANEQFF.

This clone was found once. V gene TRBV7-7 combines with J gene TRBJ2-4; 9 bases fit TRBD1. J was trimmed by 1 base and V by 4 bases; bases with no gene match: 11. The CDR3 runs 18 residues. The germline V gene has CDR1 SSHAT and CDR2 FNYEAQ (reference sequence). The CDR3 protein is CASSSRDRARRAKNIQYF. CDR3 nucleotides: TGTGCCAGCAGCTCCCGGGACAGGGCTCGCCGGGCCAAAAACATTCAGTACTTC.

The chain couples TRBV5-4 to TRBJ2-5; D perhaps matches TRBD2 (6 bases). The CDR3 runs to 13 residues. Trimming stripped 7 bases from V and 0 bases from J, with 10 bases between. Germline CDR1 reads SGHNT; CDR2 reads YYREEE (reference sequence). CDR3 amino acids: CASGGIDQETQYF. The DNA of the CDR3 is TGTGCCAGCGGGGGGATAGACCAAGAGACCCAGTACTTC.